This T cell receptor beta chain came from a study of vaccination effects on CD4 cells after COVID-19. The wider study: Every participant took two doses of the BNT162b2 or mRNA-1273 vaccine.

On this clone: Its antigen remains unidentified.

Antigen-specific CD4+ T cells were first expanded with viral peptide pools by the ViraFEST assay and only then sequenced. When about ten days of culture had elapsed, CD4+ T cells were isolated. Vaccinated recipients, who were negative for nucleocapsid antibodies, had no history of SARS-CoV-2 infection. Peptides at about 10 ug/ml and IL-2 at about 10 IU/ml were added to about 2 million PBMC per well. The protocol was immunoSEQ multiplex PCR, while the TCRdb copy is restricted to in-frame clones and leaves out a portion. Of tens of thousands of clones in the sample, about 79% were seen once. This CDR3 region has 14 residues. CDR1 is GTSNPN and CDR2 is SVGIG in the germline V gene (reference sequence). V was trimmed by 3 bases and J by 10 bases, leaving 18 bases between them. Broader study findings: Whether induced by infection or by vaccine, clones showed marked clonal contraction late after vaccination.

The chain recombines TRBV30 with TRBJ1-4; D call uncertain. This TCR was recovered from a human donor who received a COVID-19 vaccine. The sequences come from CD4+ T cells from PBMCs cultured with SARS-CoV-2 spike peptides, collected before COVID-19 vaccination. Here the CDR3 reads CAWREQGGFGKLFF. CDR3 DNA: TGTGCCTGGAGAGAACAAGGCGGGTTCGGAAAACTGTTTTTT.